This T cell receptor (beta chain) emerged from a study of OX40 agonist ivuxolimab in advanced cancers. About the investigation overall: The costimulatory receptor OX40 (CD134) was targeted by ivuxolimab, a fully human IgG2 agonistic monoclonal antibody. Of the approximately 50 dose-escalation patients, hepatocellular carcinoma was present in around 19, melanoma in roughly 15, renal cell carcinoma in 9 and head and neck cancer in 9. A male proportion of around 83% and a mean age of 60 years, ranging from about 23 to 90, were recorded for the dose-escalation cohort. The point of sequencing TCRbeta in the periphery was to test whether ivuxolimab changed TCR sequence diversity and drove clonal T-cell expansion. Intravenous ivuxolimab was administered to patients every 2 weeks at six dose levels: 0.01, 0.1, 0.3, 1.5, 3 and 10 mg/kg. Partial responses occurred in three dose-escalation patients, of whom one had hepatocellular carcinoma and two had cutaneous melanoma. The paper reports the monotherapy dose-escalation portion (N of about 50 patients) of the phase I ivuxolimab trial. Patients were allowed to have had prior anti-PD-1, anti-PD-L1 or anti-CTLA-4 therapy, and roughly 40% of the dose-escalation patients had previously received checkpoint inhibitors.

Only a few counts were recorded for this clone. The target of this receptor is not known. Base qualities were left out, and no much larger clone turns up one base away. On the study overall, not on this receptor specifically: The antigen specificity of the peripheral T cells that underwent clonal expansion was not determined. After ivuxolimab, CD8+ T cells had more expanded clones than CD4+ T cells on average. In the 0.1-3.0 mg/kg groups, partial responders had among the lowest normalized peripheral clonal expansion, particularly in CD8+ T cells. Low levels of normalized T-cell clonal expansion were also seen in some patients who did not respond. At doses of 0.1 to 3.0 mg/kg, clonal expansion of both CD4+ and CD8+ blood T cells was observed from baseline to week 6.

The trial excluded patients who had a history of autoimmune disease or were on systemic immunosuppression. Peripheral blood for TCR sequencing was collected from all dose cohorts at baseline, on cycle 4 day 1, and on cycle 7 day 1. The samples were taken from a phase I, first-in-human, multicenter, open-label dose-escalation trial of ivuxolimab. The trial enrolled adults with locally advanced or metastatic head and neck squamous cell, hepatocellular, melanoma or renal cell carcinoma. CD4+ and CD8+ T cells were sorted separately from peripheral blood before TCR sequencing. To sequence the TCRbeta CDR3 region, genomic DNA was isolated from the sorted cells. TCRbeta CDR3 regions were sequenced using the immunoSEQ Assay. TCRdb mirrors the immuneACCESS table, restricted to in-frame sequences. Some clones are absent from its copies; in checked studies, under half trace to an unresolved V gene, and the reason for the others is unknown. The sample contains about 90,000 clones, nearly 90% of them found a single time. The ten largest clonotypes hold roughly 0.16% of the sample.

The material sequenced was CD4+ or CD8+ T cells sorted from blood, taken in a trial of the OX40 agonist ivuxolimab. This TCR was sampled from an adult with an advanced solid tumor such as melanoma, head and neck, liver or kidney cancer.

CDR3 sequence: CASSQAQGRNTEAFF. The bases read TGCGCCAGCAGCCAAGCACAGGGGCGGAACACTGAAGCTTTCTTT. The rearranged chain carries TRBV4-1 and TRBJ1-1; a stretch of 7 junction bases matches TRBD1. V is trimmed back by 1 base and J by 1 base, and the junction contains 3 bases that no gene match accounts for. For CDR1 and CDR2, the germline V gene lists MGHRA and YSYEKL. The CDR3 has 15 amino acids, counting the end cysteine and phenylalanine. The read is trimmed to its CDR3 DNA, 45 bases read in frame from base 1.